One and the same sample provided the 21 T cell receptor beta chains below, sequenced in a study of blood T cell repertoires in COVID-19. Method: immunoSEQ multiplex PCR; TCRdb's copy keeps in-frame clones and lacks some. This sample has approximately 84,000 clones; about three quarters occur once, and the top ten carry less than 7.5%. Source material: peripheral blood. The receptors here all came from a man over 45 with active or convalescent COVID-19.

The rearrangement links TRBV12-3 or TRBV12-4 to TRBJ2-7; the D gene is possibly TRBD1 (5 bases). This CDR3 region has 13 residues. V was shortened by 4 bases and J by 0 bases, with 7 bases between the two germline ends. The CDR3 is CASSYGHSYEQYF. CDR3 coding DNA: TGTGCCAGCAGTTATGGACACTCCTACGAGCAGTACTTC.

This clone was observed a few times. The rearrangement uses TRBV9 and TRBJ2-7; maybe TRBD2 (6 bases). Trimming pared 0 bases from V and 3 bases from J, leaving 13 bases between. CDR3 length: 15 amino acids. Germline loops: CDR1 SGDLS, CDR2 YYNGEE. The CDR3 loop reads CASSVGGAGNYEQYF. The CDR3 DNA is TGTGCCAGCAGCGTAGGTGGGGCGGGAAACTACGAGCAGTACTTC.

The gene calls are TRBV9 and TRBJ2-6; D might be TRBD1 (6 bases). The V and J ends lost 0 bases and 4 bases respectively, with 17 bases between them. There are 18 residues in the CDR3. Germline V gene sequence: CDR1 SGDLS, CDR2 YYNGEE. The CDR3 here is CASSVVRTEDGGANVLTF. CDR3 nucleotides: TGTGCCAGCAGCGTAGTGAGGACAGAGGATGGGGGGGCCAACGTCCTGACTTTC. The full variable domain, with the rest looked up from reference TRBV9 and TRBJ2-6, is DSGVTQTPKHLITATGQRVTLRCSPRSGDLSVYWYQQSLDQGLQFLIQYYNGEERAKGNILERFSAQQFPDLHSELNLSSLELGDSALYFCASSVVRTEDGGANVLTFGAGSRLTVL.

This clone has just one count. The rearrangement joins TRBV5-5 to TRBJ1-2, with 7 bases aligning to TRBD1. Unmatched junction bases numbered 8, after V lost 4 bases and J lost 2 bases. The CDR3 is made up of 15 amino acids. Germline loops: CDR1 SGHKS, CDR2 YYEKEE (reference sequence). This CDR3 is CASSTGQADNYGYTF. CDR3 bases: TGTGCCAGCAGCACCGGACAGGCAGACAACTATGGCTACACCTTC.

This clone occurred once. This chain joins TRBV5-1 and TRBJ2-7; 8 bases are shared with TRBD1. CDR1 is SGHRS, CDR2 YFSETQ, per germline. The junction had 4 bases not matched to a gene; V was cut back by 2 bases and J by 0 bases. CDR3 length: 15 amino acids. The CDR3 sequence: CASSLDRGPSYEQYF. The DNA for the CDR3 is TGCGCCAGCAGCTTAGACAGGGGCCCCTCCTACGAGCAGTACTTC.

V is TRBV18 and J is TRBJ2-7; TRBD2 might be the D (5 bases). This CDR3 comprises 16 residues. Germline V gene data show CDR1 as KGHSH and CDR2 as LQKENI. The V end lost 2 bases, the J end lost 3 bases, and 17 bases lay between the germline ends. CDR3 coding DNA: TGTGCCAGCTCACCAAGGGTATCGGGAACCCTCTACGAGCAGTACTTC. It specifies CASSPRVSGTLYEQYF.

The J gene is TRBJ2-7, the V gene TRBV11-2, with D perhaps matching TRBD2 (6 bases). CDR1 and CDR2 from the germline V gene are SGHAT and FQNNGV. The CDR3 is made up of 14 amino acids. Between the trimmed V and J ends, which lost 5 bases and 2 bases, there was a span of 13 bases. CDR3 bases: TGTGCCAGCAGCCTTGGGGGGAGTACCTACGAGCAGTACTTC. Translation gives CASSLGGSTYEQYF. Based on the CDR3 plus reference TRBV11-2 and TRBJ2-7, the full variable domain is EAGVAQSPRYKIIEKRQSVAFWCNPISGHATLYWYQQILGQGPKLLIQFQNNGVVDDSQLPKDRFSAERLKGVDSTLKIQPAKLEDSAVYLCASSLGGSTYEQYFGPGTRLTVT.

J is TRBJ2-2 and V is TRBV7-9; 9 positions match TRBD1. Germline V gives CDR1 SEHNR, CDR2 FQNEAQ (reference sequence). J was trimmed by 5 bases and V by 5 bases; bases with no gene match: 6. This CDR3 has 15 amino acids. In DNA, the CDR3 is TGTGCCAGCAGCCCCGGGACAGGGATTACCGGGGAGCTGTTTTTT. Translated: CASSPGTGITGELFF.

The chain is built from TRBV15 and TRBJ1-4; maybe TRBD1 (6 bases). Between the trimmed V and J ends, which lost 0 bases and 8 bases, there was a span of 13 bases. The CDR3 has 15 residues. CDR1 is LNHNV, CDR2 YYDKDF, per germline (reference sequence). CDR3 in DNA: TGTGCCACCAGCAGAGAGGACAGAGTTCGAGAAAAACTGTTTTTT. Translated: CATSREDRVREKLFF.

The rearrangement links TRBV6-4 to TRBJ1-6; 9 nucleotides line up with TRBD1. From germline, CDR1 is MRHNA and CDR2 SNTAGT. The CDR3 is made up of 14 amino acids. V lost 5 bases, J lost 7 bases, and 3 bases stayed unmatched. CDR3 nucleotides: TGTGCCAGCAGTCCCGGGACAGGGAATTCACCCCTCCACTTT. Its protein is CASSPGTGNSPLHF.

V usage is TRBV14 and J usage is TRBJ1-2; 7 positions match TRBD1. The CDR3 covers 15 residues. The junction had 8 bases not matched to a gene; V was cut back by 0 bases and J by 7 bases. Germline V lookup: CDR1 SGHDN, CDR2 FVKESK. The DNA for the CDR3 is TGTGCCAGCAGCCAAGAGAGGGGGCGCTCCGGTGGCTACACCTTC. Its protein is CASSQERGRSGGYTF.

The V and J genes are TRBV5-4 and TRBJ2-5; D might be TRBD2 (7 bases). The ends were cut back, 2 bases at V and 2 bases at J, with 16 bases in the middle. Germline V CDR1 and CDR2: SGHNT, YYREEE (reference sequence). The CDR3 contains 16 residues. The CDR3 loop is CASSLRRGRAQETQYF. DNA of the CDR3: TGTGCCAGCAGCTTACGGCGGGGGCGAGCGCAAGAGACCCAGTACTTC.

The chain recombines TRBV20-1 with TRBJ2-1, with D hard to call. CDR1 and CDR2 (germline): DFQATT, SNEGSKA (reference sequence). The CDR3 is made up of 10 amino acids. The V gene lost 6 bases and the J gene lost 9 bases, with 9 bases spanning the gap. CDR3 in DNA: TGCAGTGCGGAGAGAGGTGAGCAGTTCTTC. This codes for CSAERGEQFF.

The J gene is TRBJ2-2, the V gene TRBV12-3 or TRBV12-4; possibly TRBD1 for D (6 bases). The CDR3 contains 13 residues. Trimming removed 3 bases at V and 5 bases at J, with 7 bases between. CDR3 sequence: CASSFRGTGELFF. The CDR3 DNA sequence: TGTGCCAGCAGTTTTAGGGGGACCGGGGAGCTGTTTTTT.

In its sample, this clone was seen once. The chain employs TRBV14 and TRBJ2-1; a possible D gene is TRBD1 (6 bases). Deletions cut 4 bases from V and 7 bases from J, with 14 bases between. This CDR3 has 14 amino acids. From germline, CDR1 is SGHDN and CDR2 FVKESK. In DNA, the CDR3 is TGTGCCAGCAGCCTGGGGTCCAGGGGAAATGAGCAGTTCTTC. Translated: CASSLGSRGNEQFF.

The V call is TRBV14, the J call TRBJ2-3; 10 bases fit TRBD1. CDR1 SGHDN and CDR2 FVKESK come from the germline V gene. The CDR3 loop spans 19 amino acids. V shed 3 bases, J shed 0 bases, and the junction held 12 bases outside the gene matches. CDR3 protein: CASSQPGQGVYYSTDTQYF. The CDR3 bases are TGTGCCAGCAGCCAGCCCGGACAGGGGGTATACTATAGCACAGATACGCAGTATTTT.

The chain is built from TRBV18 and TRBJ1-5, with TRBD1 as a possible D gene (6 bases). Germline lookup yields CDR1 KGHSH and CDR2 LQKENI. Trimming took 5 bases from V and 4 from J, leaving 15 bases between them. The length of the CDR3 is 15 residues. CDR3: CASSTGQTRNQPQHF. CDR3 sequence (DNA): TGTGCCAGCTCAACAGGACAGACGCGTAATCAGCCCCAGCATTTT.

The chain joins TRBV4-1 to TRBJ2-5; 8 bases fit TRBD2. The CDR3 runs 15 residues. Germline V lookup: CDR1 MGHRA, CDR2 YSYEKL. The J segment lost 4 bases and the V segment lost 4 bases, leaving 8 bases of the junction unmatched. CDR3 sequence: CASSPPLAGGETQYF. In DNA, the CDR3 is TGCGCCAGCAGCCCGCCCCTCGCGGGGGGAGAGACCCAGTACTTC.

The rearrangement joins TRBV4-3 to TRBJ2-5; 10 positions agree with TRBD2. Germline V gives CDR1 LGHNA, CDR2 YSLEER. The V gene end was trimmed by 0 bases and the J gene end by 6 bases; junction bases not matched to a gene: 7. CDR3 length: 16 residues. Here the CDR3 reads CASSQDPLAGSKTQYF. CDR3 sequence (DNA): TGCGCCAGCAGCCAAGACCCACTAGCGGGGTCAAAGACCCAGTACTTC.

In this sample, this clone turned up a few times. The chain combines TRBV10-1 with TRBJ1-4, with 7 bases identical to TRBD1. This CDR3 has 14 amino acids. The ends lost 2 bases at V and 3 bases at J; junction bases unmatched: 0. Per germline, CDR1 WNHNN and CDR2 SYGVQD (reference sequence). CDR3 bases: TGCGCCAGCAGTGAGGGGACAGCTAATGAAAAACTGTTTTTT. Translated, it gives CASSEGTANEKLFF.

As regards this clone: At one boundary the junction diverges from the germline segment, which might be a read error. The chain is built from TRBV7-2 and TRBJ2-5, with a tentative D call TRBD2 (6 bases). The V gene's germline CDR1 is SGHTA and CDR2 FQGNSA. There are 14 residues in the CDR3. The CDR3 is CAGSFRGTQETQYF. In DNA form, the CDR3 reads TGTGCCGGCAGCTTCAGAGGGACTCAAGAGACCCAGTACTTC.